A single sample is the source of the 9 T cell receptor beta chains below, sequenced in a study of blood T cell repertoires in COVID-19. Generated by immunoSEQ multiplex PCR, the TCRdb table keeps only in-frame clones and is missing some. The table has a few hundred thousand clones, around four fifths seen once. Sequenced input: PBMCs or T cells enriched from blood (not recorded which). Receptors originate from a man aged 35 to 55 who had recovered from COVID-19.

The gene calls are TRBV5-1 and TRBJ1-2; 10 bases are shared with TRBD1. Looked up from germline, CDR1 is SGHRS and CDR2 is YFSETQ. This CDR3 region has 13 residues. Trimming at V came to 6 bases and at J to 6 bases, leaving 5 bases not matched to a gene. For the CDR3, the DNA is TGCGCCAGCAACCCGGGACAGGGGAATGGCTACACCTTC. Translated, it gives CASNPGQGNGYTF.

The genes are TRBV29-1 and TRBJ1-1, with D uncertain. V lost 4 bases to trimming and J lost 4 bases, with 10 bases between them. This CDR3 is 12 amino acids long. Germline V gene sequence: CDR1 SQVTM, CDR2 ANQGSEA. For the CDR3, the DNA is TGCAGCGTTGTCGAAACATCCACTGAAGCTTTCTTT. Amino acids: CSVVETSTEAFF.

V is TRBV30 and J is TRBJ1-3; TRBD1 matches 8 bases. Germline lookup yields CDR1 GTSNPN and CDR2 SVGIG (reference sequence). The length of the CDR3 is 14 residues. The trim removed 4 bases at V and 0 bases at J, leaving 2 bases unmatched. The CDR3 here is CAWTGQGSGNTIYF. The CDR3 bases are TGTGCCTGGACAGGACAGGGCTCTGGAAACACCATATATTTT.

The table lists this clone with a count of one. The V call is TRBV10-3, the J call TRBJ2-1; tentatively, D is TRBD2 (6 bases). With 6 bases removed from V and 3 bases from J, the gap between germline ends came to 15 bases. There are 15 residues in the CDR3. The germline V gene encodes CDR1 ENHRY and CDR2 SYGVKD. CDR3 sequence (DNA): TGTGCCATCAGAATTAGCGGAGAAGGCTACAATGAGCAGTTCTTC. Amino acid sequence: CAIRISGEGYNEQFF.

This clone was seen only once. This rearrangement joins TRBV4-2 to TRBJ2-5; TRBD1 might be the D (5 bases). The CDR3 consists of 14 residues. The germline V gene has CDR1 LGHNA and CDR2 YNFKEQ. V dropped 7 bases and J dropped 2 bases, with 14 bases sitting between them. The CDR3 spells CASKVSAGQETQYF. CDR3 in DNA: TGTGCCAGCAAAGTATCGGCAGGGCAAGAGACCCAGTACTTC.

Ten or more counts support this clone. The CDR3 DNA reads as TGCGCCAGCAGCTTGTTGACTAGCGGGACAGACTCCTACGAGCAGTACTTC. Translated: CASSLLTSGTDSYEQYF. The chain uses TRBV5-1 and TRBJ2-7; 11 nucleotides agree with TRBD2. The CDR3 length is 17 residues. Germline V gene lookup returns CDR1 SGHRS and CDR2 YFSETQ. V was pared by 1 base and J by 0 bases, with 6 bases of the junction left unmatched.

The chain has TRBV5-4 and TRBJ2-2, with 9 bases lining up with TRBD2. CDR3 size: 15 residues. V was pared by 1 base and J by 5 bases, with 3 bases of the junction left unmatched. Germline-derived CDR1 and CDR2 are SGHNT and YYREEE (reference sequence). The CDR3 DNA is TGTGCCAGCAGCTTGCAGCTAGCGGGGACCGGGGAGCTGTTTTTT. This encodes CASSLQLAGTGELFF.

CDR3 nucleotide sequence: TGTGCCAGCAGCGTAGCGGGGGCCTTGAGAGATACGCAGTATTTT. Amino acids: CASSVAGALRDTQYF. V gene TRBV3-1 (or the pseudogene TRBV3-2) combines with J gene TRBJ2-3, with TRBD2 matching over 9 bases. Trimming removed 5 bases from V and 5 bases from J; junction bases left unmatched: 8. Germline assignment: CDR1 LGHDT and CDR2 YNNKEL (reference sequence). The CDR3 has 15 residues.

V gene TRBV23-1 combines with J gene TRBJ1-1, with D perhaps TRBD1 (6 bases). TRBV23-1 carries the ORF label, with uncertain function. V gave up 4 bases and J gave up 0 bases, with 12 bases separating them. The CDR3 consists of 15 residues. In nucleotides, the CDR3 is TGCGCCAGCAGTCTCAGGGGAGAAATGAACACTGAAGCTTTCTTT. Translated, it gives CASSLRGEMNTEAFF.